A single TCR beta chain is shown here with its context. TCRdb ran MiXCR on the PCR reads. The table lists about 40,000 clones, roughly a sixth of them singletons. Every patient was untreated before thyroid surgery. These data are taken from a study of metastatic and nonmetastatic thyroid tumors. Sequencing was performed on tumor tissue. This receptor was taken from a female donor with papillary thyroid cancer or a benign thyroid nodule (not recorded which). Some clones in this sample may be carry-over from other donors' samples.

In DNA form, the CDR3 reads TGCGCCAGCAGCTTGGCCGGCGGGACAAATTACAATGAGCAGTTCTTC. It encodes CASSLAGGTNYNEQFF. This chain links TRBV5-1 with TRBJ2-1; D tentatively reads TRBD1 or TRBD2 (6 bases each). The germline CDR1 and CDR2 sequences are SGHRS and YFSETQ. V lost 0 bases and J lost 4, with 14 bases in between. The CDR3 sequence is 16 residues long.